This T cell receptor beta chain was recovered during a study of OX40 agonist ivuxolimab in advanced cancers. Generated by immunoSEQ multiplex PCR, the TCRdb table keeps only in-frame clones and is missing some. Of over 25,000 clones listed, around 79% were seen once; the top ten hold roughly 29%. Germline V lookup: CDR1 KGHSH, CDR2 LQKENI. This CDR3 comprises 14 residues. The V end lost 2 bases, the J end lost 8 bases, and 12 bases lay between the germline ends. The input for sequencing was CD4+ or CD8+ T cells sorted from blood, taken in a trial of the OX40 agonist ivuxolimab. This receptor was taken from an adult with an advanced solid tumor such as melanoma, head and neck, liver or kidney cancer. The chain couples TRBV18 to TRBJ1-4; D gene ambiguous. The chain's CDR3 is CASSPSRVGEKLFF. CDR3 DNA: TGTGCCAGCTCACCATCGAGGGTTGGGGAAAAACTGTTTTTT.